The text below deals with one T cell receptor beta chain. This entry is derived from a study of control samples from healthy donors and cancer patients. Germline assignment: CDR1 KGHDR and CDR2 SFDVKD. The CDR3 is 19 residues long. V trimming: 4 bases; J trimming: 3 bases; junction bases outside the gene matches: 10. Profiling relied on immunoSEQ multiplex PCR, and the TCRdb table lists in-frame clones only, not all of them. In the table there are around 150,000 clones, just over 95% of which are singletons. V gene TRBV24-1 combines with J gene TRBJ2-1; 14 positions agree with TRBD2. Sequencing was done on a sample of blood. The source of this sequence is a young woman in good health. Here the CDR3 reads CATSDPVGLAGGYYNEQFF. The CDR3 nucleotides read TGTGCCACCAGTGACCCAGTTGGACTAGCGGGAGGCTACTACAATGAGCAGTTCTTC.